What follows are 8 T cell receptor beta chains derived from one specimen sequenced in a study of identical twins. From the 5' RACE reads, TCRdb called clonotypes with MiXCR, one entry per CDR3 protein. Here the sample spans around 470,000 distinct CDR3 sequences, approximately 15% being singletons. These data were also filed under a second study, of yellow fever vaccine responses in identical twins.

What was sequenced was CD4+ T cells sorted from blood. Receptors were obtained from a woman in her late teens or twenties in good health.

J is TRBJ2-1 and V is TRBV27; 10 bases fit TRBD2. V shed 6 bases, J shed 10 bases, and the junction held 21 bases outside the gene matches. The CDR3 loop spans 18 amino acids. The germline gives CDR1 MNHEY, CDR2 SMNVEV (reference sequence). DNA of the CDR3: TGTGCCAGCAGACTAAACATTCCGAGCGGGAGGGTTACTGACGAGCAGTTCTTC. Translation gives CASRLNIPSGRVTDEQFF.

The rearrangement uses TRBV7-9 and TRBJ2-7; 10 bases line up with TRBD1. This CDR3 contains 17 residues. With 5 bases clipped from V and 1 base from J, the junction kept 11 bases outside the gene matches. The germline V gene has CDR1 SEHNR and CDR2 FQNEAQ (reference sequence). CDR3 in amino acids: CASSTYPRDRGSYEQYF. The CDR3 DNA follows: TGTGCCAGCAGCACTTACCCCCGGGACAGGGGTTCCTACGAGCAGTACTTC.

A few counts support this clonotype. This sequence joins TRBV29-1 and TRBJ2-1, with D unclear. Trimming pared 8 bases from V and 6 bases from J, leaving 17 bases between. Looked up from germline, CDR1 is SQVTM and CDR2 is ANQGSEA. The CDR3 is 13 amino acids. The CDR3 reads CSPTGPGINEQFF. The CDR3, as DNA: TGCAGCCCCACTGGTCCGGGTATCAATGAGCAGTTCTTC.

V usage is TRBV6-1 and J usage is TRBJ2-1, with D hard to call. The CDR3 runs to 12 residues. The V and J ends lost 3 bases and 15 bases respectively, with 15 bases between them. Looked up from germline, CDR1 is MNHNS and CDR2 is SASEGT. The DNA for the CDR3 is TGTGCCAGCAGTGAGAGGTCATCTCGGTCGTTCTTC. Translating gives CASSERSSRSFF.

This clonotype has ten or more counts. This chain uses TRBV29-1 with TRBJ2-2, with TRBD1 identical over 7 bases. Unmatched junction bases numbered 8, after V lost 4 bases and J lost 3 bases. This CDR3 is built from 15 residues. Per the germline V gene, CDR1 is SQVTM and CDR2 is ANQGSEA. DNA for the CDR3: TGCAGCGTTGGGAAGGACAGGAGGCACACCGGGGAGCTGTTTTTT. Translated, it gives CSVGKDRRHTGELFF.

The gene calls are TRBV12-3 or TRBV12-4 and TRBJ2-1; TRBD2 aligns across 7 bases. V shed 7 bases and J 8 bases; nucleotides not matched to a gene: 8. This CDR3 is built from 13 residues. Here the CDR3 reads CASTLQRGYEQFF. CDR3 in DNA: TGTGCCAGCACCCTACAGCGGGGTTATGAGCAGTTCTTC.

This clonotype has just a few counts. V and J are TRBV20-1 and TRBJ2-1, with D unresolved. The CDR3 consists of 14 residues. Germline V gene data show CDR1 as DFQATT and CDR2 as SNEGSKA (reference sequence). The V end was cut by 5 bases, the J end by 6 bases, with 17 bases between. The CDR3 nucleotides are TGCAGTGCTGCCTACTCCCCTCGCCCCAATGAGCAGTTCTTC. Protein product: CSAAYSPRPNEQFF.

The sample holds a few counts of this clonotype. The chain recombines TRBV5-4 with TRBJ2-6; no definite D call. Germline CDR1 reads SGHNT; CDR2 reads YYREEE (reference sequence). Trimming removed 7 bases from V and 2 bases from J, with 10 bases in between. The CDR3 is 14 residues long. The DNA of the CDR3 is TGTGCCAGCGACTTTGGGACTGGGGCCAACGTCCTGACTTTC. Protein product: CASDFGTGANVLTF.